This T cell receptor (beta chain) was profiled in a study of T cell changes during pregnancy in multiple sclerosis. The germline gives CDR1 MRHNA, CDR2 SNTAGT. This CDR3 spans 15 amino acids. The V end was cut by 4 bases, the J end by 2 bases, with 13 bases between. Assay used: immunoSEQ multiplex PCR; TCRdb lists only in-frame clones, some missing. The sample lists tens of thousands of clones; approximately 91% were seen once. The origin of this receptor is a female donor in good health, enrolled as a control in a pregnancy study. The source material was peripheral blood, sampled after pregnancy. This chain joins TRBV6-4 and TRBJ2-3; tentative D call: TRBD2 (5 bases). The chain's CDR3 is CASSVGDSNTDTQYF. For the CDR3, the DNA is TGTGCCAGCAGTGTGGGAGACTCAAACACAGATACGCAGTATTTT.